This T cell receptor (beta chain) was observed in a study of T cells in Graves' hyperthyroidism and ophthalmopathy. TCR beta CDR3 region amplification was performed from RNA transcripts. Researchers ran a first-round RT-PCR on the TCR CDR3 using the HTBI primer set. TCRdb ran MiXCR on the multiplex PCR reads and lists one entry per CDR3 protein. Of some 760,000 distinct CDR3 sequences listed, 13% to 15% are singletons. The germline gives CDR1 MNHEY, CDR2 SMNVEV (reference sequence). Losses at the gene ends were 4 bases for V and 6 bases for J; bases not matched to a gene: 5. The CDR3 consists of 16 residues.

The sequenced material came from blood. The rearrangement uses TRBV27 and TRBJ2-2; TRBD2 matches 13 bases. This sequence was found in a woman between 18 and 29 years old with Graves' hyperthyroidism. The CDR3 spells CASSSWTSGGAGELFF. CDR3 coding DNA: TGTGCCAGCAGTTCCTGGACTAGCGGGGGCGCCGGGGAGCTGTTTTTT.